This TCR beta chain was retrieved from a study of beta chain features in type 1 diabetes. Since all of the isolated RNA was reverse transcribed, expressed TCRB transcripts were what got sequenced. Using immunoSEQ multiplex PCR, the repertoire was profiled, and TCRdb retains in-frame clones only, with some absent. Here the sample spans about 150,000 clones, approximately 12% being singletons. The V and J ends lost 0 bases and 4 bases, in that order; junction bases with no gene match: 3. The CDR3 runs 16 residues. Per germline, CDR1 SGHTS and CDR2 YDEGEE. This TCR was sampled from a young man in good health. The chain couples TRBV5-8 to TRBJ2-2, with TRBD1 identical over 10 bases. The specimen was central memory CD4+ T cells from blood. The CDR3 DNA is TGTGCCAGCAGCTTGGTTGGGACAGGGGTCACCGGGGAGCTGTTTTTT. It is translated as CASSLVGTGVTGELFF. The whole variable domain, filled in from reference TRBV5-8 and TRBJ2-2, reads EAGVTQSPTHLIKTRGQQATLRCSPISGHTSVYWYQQALGLGLQFLLWYDEGEERNRGNFPPRFSGRQFPNYSSELNVNALELEDSALYLCASSLVGTGVTGELFFGEGSRLTVL.